This T cell receptor beta chain was sequenced in a study of blood T cell repertoires in COVID-19. Study details: Both acute and convalescent COVID-19 samples were obtained from the United States, Italy and Spain. PBMCs, B-cell-depleted T cells, or T cells provided the cDNA or gDNA that made up the material.

CDR1 and CDR2 from the germline V gene are LNHDA and SQIVND (reference sequence). The ends lost 8 bases at V and 3 bases at J; junction bases unmatched: 8. The length of the CDR3 is 15 residues. In the original processing: Reference gene primer amplification yielded estimated nucleated cell counts. TCRdb keeps only in-frame clones here, not all; method: immunoSEQ multiplex PCR. The V and J calls and clone size are taken from that table; D and trimming were inferred from the DNA. The sample includes approximately 390,000 clones, approximately 89% of them seen just once. A Seattle source enrolled patients during active infection and followed them longitudinally.

This TCR came from an older woman with COVID-19, enrolled during active disease. Sequencing was performed on peripheral blood. This chain joins TRBV19 and TRBJ2-1, with TRBD2 matching over 9 bases. DNA of the CDR3: TGTGCCAGTGGCAGAGCGGGGGGCCTCTACAATGAGCAGTTCTTC. It specifies CASGRAGGLYNEQFF.